The clone carrying this TCR beta chain was detected once. Its antigen is not identified. The CDR3 contains 16 residues. This entry is derived from a study of graft-versus-host responses after intestinal transplantation. Study details: Recipients underwent multivisceral, liver-intestinal, or isolated intestinal transplants.

Study-wide points: Recipient marrow contained GvH clones, some of which appeared first in ileum or blood.

Assay used: immunoSEQ multiplex PCR; TCRdb lists only in-frame clones, some missing. The sample consists of 150,000 or so clones, 85% to 95% of them appearing once. The chain has TRBV21-1 and TRBJ2-5; TRBD2, the D gene given by the table, was not confirmed from the DNA. TRBV21-1 is a pseudogene. The source material was unstimulated CD4+ T cells sorted from spleen or lymph node cells, sampled before intestinal transplant. The source of this sequence is a human donor who received an intestinal transplant. The CDR3 DNA reads TGTGCCAGCAGCTCCGAGGGCACTTCTTTCCAAGAGACCCAGTACTTC. Translated: CASSSEGTSFQETQYF.